This section outlines one T cell receptor (beta chain) sequence together with its context. Its antigen remains unknown. The source of the sample is a study of T cell responses to AZD1222 COVID-19 vaccine. Whole-study findings and limits: It was only after the peak T cell response that any repertoires were sampled. Just a handful of AZD1222 recipients tested seropositive at baseline. Among spike-specific TCRs, nearly half reportedly target unmutated variant regions.

Second doses that came at about 4 or about 12 weeks were put together. J gave up 3 bases and V 2 bases, and 3 bases lay outside the gene matches. The CDR3 is made up of 14 amino acids. Germline CDR1 SGHTA, CDR2 FQGNSA. TCRdb's table, derived via immunoSEQ multiplex PCR, lists solely in-frame clones and lacks some. The repertoire consists of 130,000 or so clones, with about 88% occurring once and the leading ten covering about 3%. The TCR originated in an adult who received the AZD1222 COVID-19 vaccine. The sample was peripheral blood, taken 28 days after the second AZD1222 dose. The genes are TRBV7-2 and TRBJ1-2; TRBD1 matches at 7 bases. DNA for the CDR3: TGTGCCAGCAGCTTATGGGGGACAGACTATGGCTACACCTTC. Protein: CASSLWGTDYGYTF.